Following are 15 T cell receptor beta chains from one sample sequenced in a study of Graves' ophthalmopathy and Graves' hyperthyroidism. CDR3 regions of TCR beta were amplified from RNA transcripts. A first-round RT-PCR used HTBI primers, followed by a second-round multiplex PCR. TCRdb reanalysed the multiplex PCR reads using MiXCR and keeps one entry per CDR3 protein. The sample includes under 350,000 distinct CDR3 sequences, roughly 15% of them seen just once. Sequenced material: peripheral blood. These receptors came from an adult man with Graves' ophthalmopathy.

This clonotype was seen many times. The chain is built from TRBV28 and TRBJ2-6; 7 nucleotides align to TRBD1. Germline loops: CDR1 MDHEN, CDR2 SYDVKM. V lost 7 bases, J lost 1 base, and 13 bases stayed unmatched. The CDR3 consists of 18 residues. The CDR3 DNA sequence: TGTGCCAGCACCCGCCTCCCGGACAGGATATCTGGGGCCAACGTCCTGACTTTC. As protein: CASTRLPDRISGANVLTF.

This clonotype was seen ten or more times. The rearrangement uses TRBV9 and TRBJ1-2; D possibly corresponds to TRBD1 (6 bases). From germline, CDR1 is SGDLS and CDR2 YYNGEE. This CDR3 has 17 amino acids. The V gene lost 4 bases and the J gene lost 4 bases, with 23 bases spanning the gap. The DNA for the CDR3 is TGTGCCAGCAGCCCCAATGCCACGACAGGTACTGTCTATGGCTACACCTTC. This gives the protein CASSPNATTGTVYGYTF.

This clonotype has at least ten counts. The chain is built from TRBV20-1 and TRBJ2-7; no definite D call. The germline gives CDR1 DFQATT, CDR2 SNEGSKA (reference sequence). The CDR3 loop spans 15 amino acids. V gave up 3 bases and J gave up 0 bases, with 15 bases separating them. For the CDR3, the DNA is TGCAGTGCTAGCTCGTTTGGGCACACCTCCTACGAGCAGTACTTC. Protein: CSASSFGHTSYEQYF.

Ten or more counts support this clonotype. CDR3 nucleotide sequence: TGTGCCAGCAGCCAAGACTCACTTTCCACCGGGGAGCTGTTTTTT. Protein product: CASSQDSLSTGELFF. This chain uses TRBV4-2 with TRBJ2-2; D is unclear. Looked up from germline, CDR1 is LGHNA and CDR2 is YNFKEQ. With 0 bases removed from V and 4 bases from J, the gap between germline ends came to 9 bases. The CDR3 covers 15 residues.

This clonotype showed up just a few times. The chain employs TRBV3-1 and TRBJ1-2; D not resolved. Germline V gives CDR1 LGHDT, CDR2 YNNKEL (reference sequence). V lost 6 bases, J lost 8 bases, and 22 bases lay in between. The CDR3 consists of 15 residues. This chain's CDR3 is CASRPAGRAVEGYTF. The CDR3 nucleotides are TGTGCCAGCAGGCCCGCCGGGAGGGCGGTGGAGGGCTACACCTTC.

Many counts were recorded for this clonotype. The CDR3 coding sequence is TGTGCCAGTACCCGACTAGCGGGAGGTCACGACGGGACCCAGTACTTC. Protein product: CASTRLAGGHDGTQYF. This chain connects TRBV19 to TRBJ2-5; TRBD2 matches 13 bases. Trimming took 7 bases from V and 7 from J; bases not matched to a gene: 12. Germline V lookup: CDR1 LNHDA, CDR2 SQIVND (reference sequence). The CDR3 is made up of 16 amino acids.

This clonotype was observed at least ten times. This sequence joins TRBV19 and TRBJ1-5; D is unresolved. Germline V gene sequence: CDR1 LNHDA, CDR2 SQIVND (reference sequence). Trimming removed 1 base at V and 4 bases at J, with 5 bases between. The length of the CDR3 is 13 residues. Here the CDR3 reads CASSIVYNQPQHF. CDR3 coding DNA: TGTGCCAGTAGTATAGTTTATAATCAGCCCCAGCATTTT. Together with reference TRBV19 and TRBJ1-5, the CDR3 gives the full variable domain: DGGITQSPKYLFRKEGQNVTLSCEQNLNHDAMYWYRQDPGQGLRLIYYSQIVNDFQKGDIAEGYSVSREKKESFPLTVTSAQKNPTAFYLCASSIVYNQPQHFGDGTRLSIL.

This clonotype was seen ten or more times. V usage is TRBV29-1 and J usage is TRBJ2-5, with a weak D call TRBD1 (5 bases). Germline lookup yields CDR1 SQVTM and CDR2 ANQGSEA. CDR3 length equals 12 residues. V dropped 7 bases and J dropped 3 bases, with 12 bases sitting between them. The CDR3: CSGRTDKETQYF. CDR3 nucleotides: TGCAGCGGACGGACGGACAAAGAGACCCAGTACTTC.

The rearrangement links TRBV28 to TRBJ2-7; possible D gene TRBD1, 6 bases. This CDR3 is 17 amino acids long. Trimming took off 3 bases at V and 0 bases at J, with 18 bases between the two ends. Germline V gene lookup returns CDR1 MDHEN and CDR2 SYDVKM. For the CDR3, the DNA is TGTGCCAGCAGTTTTCAGGGGCTAGCTTTACACTCCTACGAGCAGTACTTC. Protein: CASSFQGLALHSYEQYF.

In the case of this clonotype: A read error may explain this, as a much larger clone is one base away. The chain recombines TRBV20-1 with TRBJ2-7, with a possible D match to TRBD1 (5 bases). The CDR3 contains 15 residues. Germline values: CDR1 DFQATT, CDR2 SNEGSKA (reference sequence). The V end was cut by 0 bases, the J end by 2 bases, with 14 bases between. The DNA for the CDR3 is TGCAGTGCTAGAGATAGGGGTAAGTGGGCCTACGAGCAGTACTTC. It translates to CSARDRGKWAYEQYF.

This clonotype was seen a single time. This chain connects TRBV5-1 to TRBJ2-7; 8 bases line up with TRBD1. CDR3 length: 13 residues. V gave up 7 bases and J gave up 4 bases; unmatched junction bases: 7. In germline, CDR1 is SGHRS, CDR2 YFSETQ. DNA for the CDR3: TGCGCCAGCGGGGTAAACAGGGGGTACGAGCAGTACTTC. The encoded protein is CASGVNRGYEQYF.

This clonotype has at least ten counts. The rearrangement uses TRBV10-3 and TRBJ2-7, with unresolved D. This CDR3 has 12 residues. The ends were cut back, 4 bases at V and 4 bases at J, with 8 bases in the middle. Germline loops: CDR1 ENHRY, CDR2 SYGVKD. CDR3 sequence reads: CAISVDGYEQYF. CDR3 sequence (DNA): TGTGCCATCAGTGTTGATGGTTACGAGCAGTACTTC.

This clonotype was seen ten or more times. This chain joins TRBV9 and TRBJ2-2; 9 positions match TRBD1. Germline V gene data show CDR1 as SGDLS and CDR2 as YYNGEE. This CDR3 contains 16 residues. The junction had 11 bases not matched to a gene; V was cut back by 4 bases and J by 7 bases. Here the CDR3 reads CASSTTATGGVGELFF. As DNA, the CDR3 is TGTGCCAGCAGCACTACCGCGACAGGGGGAGTCGGGGAGCTGTTTTTT. The complete variable domain, with remaining parts taken from reference TRBV9 and TRBJ2-2, reads DSGVTQTPKHLITATGQRVTLRCSPRSGDLSVYWYQQSLDQGLQFLIQYYNGEERAKGNILERFSAQQFPDLHSELNLSSLELGDSALYFCASSTTATGGVGELFFGEGSRLTVL.

This clonotype has only a few counts. The rearrangement uses TRBV28 and TRBJ2-5; D remains ambiguous. Trimming removed 2 bases at V and 4 bases at J, with 14 bases between. The CDR3 loop spans 15 amino acids. The V gene's germline CDR1 is MDHEN and CDR2 SYDVKM. The DNA of the CDR3 is TGTGCCAGCAGTTTACCGGGCCCACAGACAGAGACCCAGTACTTC. Translating it yields CASSLPGPQTETQYF.

The table lists this clonotype with many counts. This rearrangement joins TRBV4-1 to TRBJ2-5, with D tentatively TRBD2 (5 bases). The CDR3 runs 14 residues. V dropped 7 bases and J dropped 3 bases, with 15 bases sitting between them. The germline CDR1 and CDR2 sequences are MGHRA and YSYEKL. CDR3 protein: CASTPLGEEETQYF. The CDR3, as DNA: TGCGCCAGCACCCCACTCGGGGAAGAAGAGACCCAGTACTTC.